Listed below are T cell receptor beta chains from one sample, sequenced in a study of T-cell reconstitution after alpha-beta-depleted transplantation in children. Each CDR3 protein gets one entry after TCRdb re-called the PCR reads with MiXCR. The table lists around 92,000 distinct CDR3 sequences, less than 15% of them singletons. Specimen: PBMCs from the stem cell graft donor, collected from the stem cell graft. The receptors originated from a human donor who donated a stem cell graft to a child with inherited bone marrow failure. Both conserved end residues are part of each CDR3. A D gene is named only where the DNA matches it firmly. Where a row states a size, it is once, few, many or the class of an expanded clone; other rows omit it.

V,length,D,size,J,DNA,CDR3
TRBV7-9,14,NA,many,TRBJ1-1,TGTGCCAGCAGCTTGGGCAGGGTGGACACTGAAGCTTTCTTT,CASSLGRVDTEAFF
TRBV30,14,NA,few,TRBJ2-6,TGTGCCCTCTTCACTACCTCTGGGGCCAACGTCCTGACTTTC,CALFTTSGANVLTF
TRBV5-4,18,TRBD2,many,TRBJ2-3,TGTGCCAGCAGCTTAGGGGTTTCAGCGGGGGGCAGGACAGATACGCAGTATTTT,CASSLGVSAGGRTDTQYF
TRBV7-6,14,NA,many,TRBJ2-1,TGTGCCGGCAGCTTAGACAGCTCCTACAATGAGCAGTTCTTC,CAGSLDSSYNEQFF
TRBV5-1,14,TRBD2,NA,TRBJ2-7,TGCGCCAGCAGGCTCGAGCGGGACTCCCACGAGCAGTACTTC,CASRLERDSHEQYF
TRBV29-1,11,NA,NA,TRBJ1-1,TGCAGCGCTTATCAGAACACTGAAGCTTTCTTT,CSAYQNTEAFF
TRBV5-1,14,NA,many,TRBJ2-3,TGCGCCAGCAGGGTAGGGGGGAGCACAGATACGCAGTATTTT,CASRVGGSTDTQYF
TRBV20-1,13,TRBD2,many,TRBJ2-1,TGCAGTGCTAGGGGGACTAGCGGGGGGCAGCAGTTCTTC,CSARGTSGGQQFF
TRBV12-3/TRBV12-4,13,TRBD1,many,TRBJ1-5,TGTGCCAGCAGTTTGAGGACAGGTCAGCCCCAGCATTTT,CASSLRTGQPQHF
TRBV7-2,17,TRBD1,many,TRBJ2-1,TGTGCCAGCAGCACCCTTCGACAGGGGGCTGGTTACAATGAGCAGTTCTTC,CASSTLRQGAGYNEQFF
TRBV2,15,NA,many,TRBJ2-3,TGTGCCAGCAGCGAGAGGCTAGCGTTGGGAGATACGCAGTATTTT,CASSERLALGDTQYF
TRBV5-1,17,NA,many,TRBJ2-5,TGCGCCAGCAGCGACCCACCTGGGCAGGGGTCAGGGAAGACCCAGTACTTC,CASSDPPGQGSGKTQYF
TRBV28,16,TRBD1,once,TRBJ1-5,TGTGCCAGCTCCGGACAGGGCACTTATAGCAATCAGCCCCAGCATTTT,CASSGQGTYSNQPQHF
TRBV28,17,NA,NA,TRBJ1-4,TGTGCCAGCAGTTTATGGCAGGGTATTTCAACTAATGAAAAACTGTTTTTT,CASSLWQGISTNEKLFF